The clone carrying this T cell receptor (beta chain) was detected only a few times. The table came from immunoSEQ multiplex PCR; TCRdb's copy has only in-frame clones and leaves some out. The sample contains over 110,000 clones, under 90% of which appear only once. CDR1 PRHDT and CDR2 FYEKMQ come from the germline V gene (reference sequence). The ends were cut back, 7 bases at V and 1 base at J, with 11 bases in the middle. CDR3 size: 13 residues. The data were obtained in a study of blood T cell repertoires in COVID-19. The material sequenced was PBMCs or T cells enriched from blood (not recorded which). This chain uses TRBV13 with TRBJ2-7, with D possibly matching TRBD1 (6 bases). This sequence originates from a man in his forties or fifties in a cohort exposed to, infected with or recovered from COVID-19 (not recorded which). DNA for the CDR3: TGTGCCAGCAAGCAGGGGCATTCCTACGAGCAGTACTTC. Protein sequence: CASKQGHSYEQYF.